This T cell receptor beta chain was found in a study of breast tumors, draining lymph nodes, adjacent tissues. Study results and limitations: The lymph node origin of tumor T cells was framed as consistent with a hypothesis, not demonstrated. Tumors had less TCR diversity than lymph nodes, more than nontumor tissue. Most tumor T cells seemingly derive from lymph node, then expand in tumor. Luminal-like breast cancer showed significantly greater tumor-nontumor repertoire similarity than basal-like breast cancer did.

This clonotype was counted many times. Its antigen remains unidentified. This CDR3 is built from 14 residues. Germline V lookup: CDR1 DFQATT, CDR2 SNEGSKA (reference sequence). V trimming: 4 bases; J trimming: 15 bases; junction bases outside the gene matches: 18. Samples came from axillary lymph nodes draining the breast cancer. MiXCR, run by TCRdb on the multiplex PCR reads, gives a single entry per CDR3 protein. This table holds under 110,000 distinct CDR3 sequences, more than 25% found once. The clonotype comes from a female donor with breast cancer. Some clones in this sample may be carry-over from other donors' samples. The chain joins TRBV20-1 to TRBJ2-1, with TRBD2 identical over 7 bases. The specimen sequenced was axillary lymph node tissue. The CDR3 spells CSATSPTGGPGGFF. DNA of the CDR3: TGCAGTGCTACCTCCCCGACGGGGGGACCTGGAGGGTTCTTC.